This TCR beta chain emerged from a study of blood T cell repertoires in COVID-19. Some clones are missing from TCRdb's copy, which holds only in-frame ones; the method was immunoSEQ multiplex PCR. The table has under 200,000 clones, 65% to 85% seen once. From germline, CDR1 is MNHEY and CDR2 SVGEGT. The CDR3 has 14 amino acids. Trimming shortened V by 4 bases and J by 2 bases, and 12 bases separated the two germline ends. Sequenced sample: peripheral blood. This sequence originates from an elderly woman with active or convalescent COVID-19. The genes are TRBV6-2 or TRBV6-3 and TRBJ2-7, with a weak D call TRBD1 (6 bases). The CDR3, as DNA: TGTGCCAGCAGTTGGGGACGGACAGCCTACGAGCAGTACTTC. Residues: CASSWGRTAYEQYF.